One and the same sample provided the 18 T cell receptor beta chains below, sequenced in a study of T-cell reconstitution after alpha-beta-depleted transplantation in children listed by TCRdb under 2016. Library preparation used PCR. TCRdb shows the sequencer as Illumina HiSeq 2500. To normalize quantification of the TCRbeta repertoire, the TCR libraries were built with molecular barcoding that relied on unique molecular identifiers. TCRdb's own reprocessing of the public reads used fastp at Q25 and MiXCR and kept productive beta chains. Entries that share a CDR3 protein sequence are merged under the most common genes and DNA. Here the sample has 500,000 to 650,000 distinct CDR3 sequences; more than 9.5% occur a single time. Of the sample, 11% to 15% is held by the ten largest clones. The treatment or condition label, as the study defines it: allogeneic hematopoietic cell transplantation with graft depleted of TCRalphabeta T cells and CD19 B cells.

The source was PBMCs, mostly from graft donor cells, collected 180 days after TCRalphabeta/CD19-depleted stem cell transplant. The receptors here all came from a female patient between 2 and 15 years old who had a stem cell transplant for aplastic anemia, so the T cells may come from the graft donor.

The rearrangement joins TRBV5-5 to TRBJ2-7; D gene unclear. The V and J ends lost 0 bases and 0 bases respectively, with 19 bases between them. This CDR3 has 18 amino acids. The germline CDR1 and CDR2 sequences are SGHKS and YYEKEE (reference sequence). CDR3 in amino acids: CASSLGIRLVRTSYEQYF. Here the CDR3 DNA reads TGTGCCAGCAGCTTGGGAATCCGACTGGTCCGAACCTCCTACGAGCAGTACTTC.

CDR3 DNA: TGTGCCAGCAGCTTAGAGGCAGGGCGCAGCAATCAGCCCCAGCATTTT. This translates into CASSLEAGRSNQPQHF. V gene TRBV7-9 combines with J gene TRBJ1-5; possibly TRBD1 for D (5 bases). Trimming shortened V by 1 base and J by 1 base, and 11 bases separated the two germline ends. The CDR3 is 16 residues long. CDR1 is SEHNR and CDR2 is FQNEAQ in the germline V gene (reference sequence).

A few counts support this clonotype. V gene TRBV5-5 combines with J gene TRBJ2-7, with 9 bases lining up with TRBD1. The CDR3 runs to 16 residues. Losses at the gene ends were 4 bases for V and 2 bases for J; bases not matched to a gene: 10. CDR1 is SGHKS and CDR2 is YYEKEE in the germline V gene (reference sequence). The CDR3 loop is CASSTDPGTGTYEQYV. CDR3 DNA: TGTGCCAGCAGCACTGACCCCGGGACAGGGACCTACGAGCAGTACGTC.

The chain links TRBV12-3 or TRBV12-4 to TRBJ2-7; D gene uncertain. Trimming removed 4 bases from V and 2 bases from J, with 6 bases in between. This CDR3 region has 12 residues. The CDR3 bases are TGTGCCAGCAGTTCGGAAGCCTACGAGCAGTACTTC. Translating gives CASSSEAYEQYF.

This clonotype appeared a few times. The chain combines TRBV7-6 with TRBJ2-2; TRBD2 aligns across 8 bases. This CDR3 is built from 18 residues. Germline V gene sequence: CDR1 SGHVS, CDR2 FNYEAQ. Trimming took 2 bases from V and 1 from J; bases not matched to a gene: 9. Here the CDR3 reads CASSLSTSGAMNTGELFF. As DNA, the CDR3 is TGTGCCAGCAGCTTATCTACTAGCGGAGCCATGAACACCGGGGAGCTGTTTTTT.

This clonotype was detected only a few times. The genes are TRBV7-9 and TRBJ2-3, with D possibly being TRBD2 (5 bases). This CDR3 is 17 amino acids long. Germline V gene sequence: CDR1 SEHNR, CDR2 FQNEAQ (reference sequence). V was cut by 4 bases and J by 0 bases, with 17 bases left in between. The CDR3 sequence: CASSSLDGVVSTDTQYF. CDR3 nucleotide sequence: TGTGCCAGCAGCTCCCTCGACGGGGTGGTCAGCACAGATACGCAGTATTTT.

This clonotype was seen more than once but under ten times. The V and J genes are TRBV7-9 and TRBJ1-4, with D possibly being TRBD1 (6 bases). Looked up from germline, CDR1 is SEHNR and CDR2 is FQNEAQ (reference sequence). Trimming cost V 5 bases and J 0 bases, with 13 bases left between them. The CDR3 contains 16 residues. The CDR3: CASSDQQGATNEKLFF. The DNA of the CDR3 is TGTGCCAGCAGCGACCAACAGGGAGCAACTAATGAAAAACTGTTTTTT.

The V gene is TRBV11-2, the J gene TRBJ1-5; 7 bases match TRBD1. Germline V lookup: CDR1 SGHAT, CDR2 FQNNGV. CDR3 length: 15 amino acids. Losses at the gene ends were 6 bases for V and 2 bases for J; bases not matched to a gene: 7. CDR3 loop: CASSSTGIGNQPQHF. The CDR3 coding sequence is TGTGCCAGCAGTTCGACAGGGATAGGCAATCAGCCCCAGCATTTT.

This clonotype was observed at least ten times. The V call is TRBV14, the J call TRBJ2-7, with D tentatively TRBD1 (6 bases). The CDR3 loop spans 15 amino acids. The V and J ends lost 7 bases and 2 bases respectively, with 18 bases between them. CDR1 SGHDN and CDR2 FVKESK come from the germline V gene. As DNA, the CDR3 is TGTGCCAGCACACCCACAGGCAGGGGCGCCTACGAGCAGTACTTC. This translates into CASTPTGRGAYEQYF.

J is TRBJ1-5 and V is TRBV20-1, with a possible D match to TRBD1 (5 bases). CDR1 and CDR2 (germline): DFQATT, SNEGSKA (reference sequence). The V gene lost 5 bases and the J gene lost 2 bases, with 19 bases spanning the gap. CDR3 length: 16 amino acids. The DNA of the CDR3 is TGCAGTGCTCCGGGACGGATACCAAACGGCAATCAGCCCCAGCATTTT. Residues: CSAPGRIPNGNQPQHF.

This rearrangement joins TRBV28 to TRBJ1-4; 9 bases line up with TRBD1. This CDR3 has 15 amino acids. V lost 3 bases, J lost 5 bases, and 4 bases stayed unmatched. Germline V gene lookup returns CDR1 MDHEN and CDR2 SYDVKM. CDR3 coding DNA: TGTGCCAGCAGTTTGGGGGGACAGGGCAATGAAAAACTGTTTTTT. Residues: CASSLGGQGNEKLFF.

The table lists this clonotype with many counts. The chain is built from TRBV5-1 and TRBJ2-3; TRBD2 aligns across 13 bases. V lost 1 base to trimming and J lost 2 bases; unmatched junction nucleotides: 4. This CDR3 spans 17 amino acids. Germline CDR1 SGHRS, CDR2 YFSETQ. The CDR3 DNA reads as TGCGCCAGCAGCTTGCCGGGACTAGCGGGGATCACAGATACGCAGTATTTT. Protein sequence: CASSLPGLAGITDTQYF.

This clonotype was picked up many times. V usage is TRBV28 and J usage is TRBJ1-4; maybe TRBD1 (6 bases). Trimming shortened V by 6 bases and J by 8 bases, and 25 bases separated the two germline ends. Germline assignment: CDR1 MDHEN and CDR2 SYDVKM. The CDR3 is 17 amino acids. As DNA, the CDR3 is TGTGCCAGCAGCCACCCTAGGGCCAGGGGCAGCGGGGAAAAACTGTTTTTT. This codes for CASSHPRARGSGEKLFF.

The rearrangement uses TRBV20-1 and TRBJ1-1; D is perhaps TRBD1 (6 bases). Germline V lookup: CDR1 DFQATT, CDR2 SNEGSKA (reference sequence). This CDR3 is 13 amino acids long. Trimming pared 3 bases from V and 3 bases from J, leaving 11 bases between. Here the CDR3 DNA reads TGCAGTGCTAGCGCAGGGGTAGACACTGAAGCTTTCTTT. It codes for CSASAGVDTEAFF.

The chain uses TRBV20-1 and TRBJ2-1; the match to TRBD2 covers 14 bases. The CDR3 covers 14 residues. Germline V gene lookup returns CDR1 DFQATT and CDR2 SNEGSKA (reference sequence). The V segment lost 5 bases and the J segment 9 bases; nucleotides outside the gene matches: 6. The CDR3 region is CSAPTSGRGFEQFF. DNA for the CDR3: TGCAGTGCTCCGACTAGCGGGAGGGGATTTGAGCAGTTCTTC.

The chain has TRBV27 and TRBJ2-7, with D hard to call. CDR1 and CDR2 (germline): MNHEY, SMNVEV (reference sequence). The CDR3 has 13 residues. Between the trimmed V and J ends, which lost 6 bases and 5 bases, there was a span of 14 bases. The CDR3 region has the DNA TGTGCCAGCAGCCCAGCCCCCCCCCACGAGCAGTACTTC. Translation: CASSPAPPHEQYF.

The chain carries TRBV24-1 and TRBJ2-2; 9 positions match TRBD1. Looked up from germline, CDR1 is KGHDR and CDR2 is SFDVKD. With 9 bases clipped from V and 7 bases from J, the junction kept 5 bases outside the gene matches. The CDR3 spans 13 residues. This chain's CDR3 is CATRDRAIGELFF. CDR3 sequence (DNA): TGTGCCACCCGGGACAGGGCTATCGGGGAGCTGTTTTTT.

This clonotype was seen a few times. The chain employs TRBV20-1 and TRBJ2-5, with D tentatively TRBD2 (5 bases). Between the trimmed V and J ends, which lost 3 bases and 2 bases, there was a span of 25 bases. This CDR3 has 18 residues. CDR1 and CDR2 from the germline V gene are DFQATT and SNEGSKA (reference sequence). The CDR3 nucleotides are TGCAGTGCTAGGGACCCCCTAACTATGAGGGTCAAACAAGAGACCCAGTACTTC. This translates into CSARDPLTMRVKQETQYF.